Below are 32 T cell receptor beta chains sequenced from a single sample in a study of blood T cell repertoires in COVID-19 (dated by TCRdb to 2020 to 2021). Libraries came from the immunoSEQ multiplex PCR assay. TCRdb re-hosts the immuneACCESS table, in-frame sequences only. Its copies lack some clones; in the studies checked, an unresolved V gene accounts for under half of them, and the cause for the rest is not known. The sample yields more than 95,000 clones; about 88% were counted once. The ten largest make up about 1.2% of the sample. Sequencing was carried out using peripheral blood. The receptor source for this set is a woman aged 80 or over with acute or convalescent COVID-19.

The gene calls are TRBV19 and TRBJ2-7, with D maybe TRBD1 (6 bases). CDR3 length equals 12 residues. Trimming stripped 6 bases from V and 5 bases from J, with 11 bases between. Looked up from germline, CDR1 is LNHDA and CDR2 is SQIVND (reference sequence). The CDR3 region has the DNA TGTGCCAGTAGCCGAGGACAGAACGAGCAGTACTTC. Translation: CASSRGQNEQYF.

The genes are TRBV5-4 and TRBJ1-3, with 9 bases that match TRBD1. CDR1 is SGHNT and CDR2 is YYREEE in the germline V gene (reference sequence). V lost 5 bases and J lost 4; bases outside the gene matches: 10. The CDR3 is 16 amino acids. CDR3 in DNA: TGTGCCAGCAGTATTACCGGGACAGGGAAAGGAAACACCATATATTTT. It yields the protein CASSITGTGKGNTIYF.

This sequence joins TRBV5-6 and TRBJ2-1; possible D gene TRBD1, 5 bases. With 5 bases removed from V and 13 bases from J, the gap between germline ends came to 19 bases. Germline assignment: CDR1 SGHDT and CDR2 YYEEEE. There are 13 residues in the CDR3. The CDR3 DNA reads as TGTGCCAGCAGGGAAGGGGTGGAGACATCCCAGTTCTTC. Its translation: CASREGVETSQFF.

This CDR3 reads CASSQVGQGNYGYTF. CDR3 DNA: TGCGCCAGCAGCCAAGTTGGACAGGGAAACTATGGCTACACCTTC. V usage is TRBV4-3 and J usage is TRBJ1-2, with TRBD1 matching 8 bases. Germline trimming cut 1 base from V and 2 bases from J; bases unmatched to any gene: 3. The length of the CDR3 is 15 residues. Germline values: CDR1 LGHNA, CDR2 YSLEER.

The V gene is TRBV10-3, the J gene TRBJ1-4; weak D call: TRBD1 (5 bases). Germline CDR1 ENHRY, CDR2 SYGVKD. Trimming left V 10 bases short and J 6 bases short, with 15 bases between. The CDR3 is made up of 13 amino acids. As DNA, the CDR3 is TGTGCCACAAGTGACAGTTTTGATGAAAAACTGTTTTTT. Protein: CATSDSFDEKLFF.

The rearrangement uses TRBV9 and TRBJ2-5; 8 positions match TRBD2. V was clipped by 3 bases and J by 5 bases; unmatched bases: 9. Germline V gene sequence: CDR1 SGDLS, CDR2 YYNGEE. The CDR3 is 15 amino acids. The CDR3 reads CASSGPGTSFETQYF. CDR3 nucleotides: TGTGCCAGCAGCGGCCCCGGGACTAGTTTTGAGACCCAGTACTTC.

The chain has TRBV6-6 and TRBJ2-7; 10 nucleotides agree with TRBD2. Per the germline V gene, CDR1 is MNHNY and CDR2 is SVGAGI (reference sequence). V gave up 2 bases and J gave up 2 bases; unmatched junction bases: 0. This CDR3 is 14 amino acids long. CDR3: CASSYLAGAYEQYF. In DNA form, the CDR3 reads TGTGCCAGCAGTTACCTAGCGGGGGCCTACGAGCAGTACTTC.

This clone was detected only a few times. The chain couples TRBV6-6 to TRBJ2-7; 11 bases map to TRBD2. Germline assignment: CDR1 MNHNY and CDR2 SVGAGI (reference sequence). V trimming: 5 bases; J trimming: 6 bases; junction bases outside the gene matches: 9. This CDR3 is built from 15 residues. In nucleotides, the CDR3 is TGTGCCAGCAGTGCACTAGCGGGAGAGTGGTCCGAGCAGTACTTC. Protein product: CASSALAGEWSEQYF.

This chain joins TRBV6-7 and TRBJ1-1, with 10 positions matching TRBD1. TRBV6-7 is annotated as an ORF whose role is uncertain. The CDR3 has 15 residues. J gave up 7 bases and V 2 bases, and 7 bases lay outside the gene matches. DNA of the CDR3: TGTGCCAGCAGTTACCCAGACAGGGGGCGTCTTGAAGCTTTCTTT. It yields the protein CASSYPDRGRLEAFF.

The chain has TRBV7-3 and TRBJ1-1, with 8 bases that match TRBD1. V shed 5 bases, J shed 5 bases, and the junction held 4 bases outside the gene matches. The CDR3 totals 13 residues. Germline CDR1 SGHTA, CDR2 FQGTGA. In DNA, the CDR3 is TGTGCCAGCAGCCCAGGGGGCGGAACTGAAGCTTTCTTT. Translated: CASSPGGGTEAFF.

This clone was observed once. The CDR3 sequence: CAISELPGLGMFF. CDR3 coding DNA: TGTGCCATCAGTGAGTTGCCGGGACTAGGAATGTTTTTT. The chain employs TRBV10-3 and TRBJ2-2; 8 bases align to TRBD2. The germline gives CDR1 ENHRY, CDR2 SYGVKD. The V segment lost 1 base and the J segment 15 bases; nucleotides outside the gene matches: 7. The CDR3 has 13 residues.

The chain links TRBV11-1 to TRBJ1-1; D not resolved. The V and J ends lost 6 bases and 8 bases respectively, with 10 bases between them. CDR1 is SGHAT and CDR2 is FQDESV in the germline V gene (reference sequence). The CDR3 contains 11 residues. The CDR3 DNA sequence: TGTGCCAGCAGGCGGGAGTCGGAAGCTTTCTTT. It specifies CASRRESEAFF.

V is TRBV29-1 and J is TRBJ2-7, with 8 bases that match TRBD1. This CDR3 spans 12 amino acids. Germline V gene data show CDR1 as SQVTM and CDR2 as ANQGSEA. V gave up 8 bases and J gave up 9 bases; unmatched junction bases: 12. The CDR3 protein is CSLRDRRAGQYF. As DNA, the CDR3 is TGCAGCCTCCGGGACAGGCGAGCGGGGCAGTACTTC.

The chain has TRBV5-4 and TRBJ1-2; TRBD1 aligns across 8 bases. V lost 3 bases to trimming and J lost 3 bases; unmatched junction nucleotides: 4. The CDR3 runs 14 residues. The germline gives CDR1 SGHNT, CDR2 YYREEE (reference sequence). The CDR3, as DNA: TGTGCCAGCAGCTCACAGGGGGGGGACTATGGCTACACCTTC. Translating gives CASSSQGGDYGYTF.

The chain is built from TRBV10-3 and TRBJ2-7; the match to TRBD1 covers 12 bases. With 3 bases clipped from V and 6 bases from J, the junction kept 9 bases outside the gene matches. The CDR3 consists of 16 residues. The germline V gene has CDR1 ENHRY and CDR2 SYGVKD. Here the CDR3 DNA reads TGTGCCATCAGTGATACCGGGACAGGGGGCTTGGGCGAGCAGTACTTC. Protein product: CAISDTGTGGLGEQYF.

The chain uses TRBV10-3 and TRBJ1-3; D uncertain. The CDR3 has 15 residues. V lost 3 bases, J lost 2 bases, and 11 bases lay in between. Germline assignment: CDR1 ENHRY and CDR2 SYGVKD. The CDR3 nucleotides are TGTGCCATCAGTGAAGTACTACCGCCTGGAAACACCATATATTTT. Its protein is CAISEVLPPGNTIYF.

The rearrangement uses TRBV5-4 and TRBJ2-5, with TRBD2 matching 10 bases. The CDR3 covers 15 residues. The V segment lost 7 bases and the J segment 1 base; nucleotides outside the gene matches: 7. The germline V gene encodes CDR1 SGHNT and CDR2 YYREEE (reference sequence). CDR3 DNA: TGTGCCAGCGGGGCTAGCGGGGGATCCCAAGAGACCCAGTACTTC. Its protein is CASGASGGSQETQYF.

V and J are TRBV6-1 and TRBJ2-1; the match to TRBD2 covers 7 bases. From germline, CDR1 is MNHNS and CDR2 SASEGT. The V segment lost 2 bases and the J segment 4 bases; nucleotides outside the gene matches: 5. The CDR3 runs 15 residues. The CDR3 reads CASSERGGGYNEQFF. The CDR3, as DNA: TGTGCCAGCAGTGAACGGGGCGGGGGTTACAATGAGCAGTTCTTC.

CDR3 sequence reads: CAIIKDTGGSYNEQFF. Here the CDR3 DNA reads TGTGCCATAATCAAGGATACAGGGGGCTCCTACAATGAGCAGTTCTTC. The chain links TRBV10-3 to TRBJ2-1, with TRBD1 matching over 8 bases. CDR1 is ENHRY and CDR2 is SYGVKD in the germline V gene. CDR3 size: 16 residues. The V gene end was trimmed by 9 bases and the J gene end by 0 bases; junction bases not matched to a gene: 10.

This clone was seen once. The chain joins TRBV28 to TRBJ1-4; no firm D call. This CDR3 has 13 residues. Deletions cut 7 bases from V and 7 bases from J, with 13 bases between. Germline V gives CDR1 MDHEN, CDR2 SYDVKM. The CDR3 spells CASKGGGSEKLFF. In DNA form, the CDR3 reads TGTGCCAGCAAGGGCGGAGGTAGTGAAAAACTGTTTTTT.

This chain links TRBV19 with TRBJ2-1, with 12 positions matching TRBD2. Losses at the gene ends were 5 bases for V and 8 bases for J; bases not matched to a gene: 16. This CDR3 is built from 18 residues. In germline, CDR1 is LNHDA, CDR2 SQIVND (reference sequence). The CDR3 region has the DNA TGTGCCAGTAGTGGGGGACTAGCGGGCGCCTCGACTCCATATGAGCAGTTCTTC. It specifies CASSGGLAGASTPYEQFF.

The gene calls are TRBV9 and TRBJ1-2, with D hard to call. The length of the CDR3 is 12 residues. Trimming pared 0 bases from V and 5 bases from J, leaving 5 bases between. From germline, CDR1 is SGDLS and CDR2 YYNGEE. CDR3 in amino acids: CASSVDQYGYTF. CDR3 nucleotides: TGTGCCAGCAGCGTAGATCAGTATGGCTACACCTTC.

The chain employs TRBV24-1 and TRBJ2-1; 8 nucleotides line up with TRBD2. The ends lost 7 bases at V and 0 bases at J; junction bases unmatched: 10. From germline, CDR1 is KGHDR and CDR2 SFDVKD. There are 17 residues in the CDR3. CDR3 amino acids: CATRGDSGAPSYNEQFF. The CDR3 DNA reads TGTGCCACCAGGGGGGATAGCGGGGCACCCTCCTACAATGAGCAGTTCTTC.

The chain couples TRBV19 to TRBJ1-2; D is perhaps TRBD1 (6 bases). The V end was cut by 5 bases, the J end by 6 bases, with 13 bases between. Germline values: CDR1 LNHDA, CDR2 SQIVND (reference sequence). The CDR3 is made up of 13 amino acids. Here the CDR3 reads CASSAQGFHGYTF. The DNA of the CDR3 is TGTGCCAGTAGTGCCCAGGGGTTTCATGGCTACACCTTC.

CDR3 protein: CASSIDRETKGYTF. CDR3 coding DNA: TGTGCCAGTAGTATCGACAGGGAAACAAAAGGCTACACCTTC. The chain has TRBV19 and TRBJ1-2; the match to TRBD1 covers 7 bases. This CDR3 is 14 amino acids long. V dropped 3 bases and J dropped 8; count of bases not matched to a gene: 9. In germline, CDR1 is LNHDA, CDR2 SQIVND (reference sequence).

The chain has TRBV11-2 and TRBJ2-5; D may be TRBD2 (6 bases). The germline V gene has CDR1 SGHAT and CDR2 FQNNGV. This CDR3 contains 15 residues. The ends were cut back, 3 bases at V and 2 bases at J, with 13 bases in the middle. CDR3 sequence: CASSFPGRRQETQYF. The CDR3 bases are TGTGCCAGCAGCTTCCCGGGGAGGCGGCAAGAGACCCAGTACTTC.

CDR3 bases: TGTGCCAGCAGCCGGAGGGCCCGTGGGGCAGATACGCAGTATTTT. Amino acid sequence: CASSRRARGADTQYF. J is TRBJ2-3 and V is TRBV7-8; tentatively, D is TRBD2 (6 bases). The CDR3 has 15 amino acids. Trimming left V 5 bases short and J 4 bases short, with 16 bases between. CDR1 and CDR2 (germline): SGHVS, FQNEAQ.

This clone was detected only once. The chain carries TRBV27 and TRBJ2-1, with 7 bases lining up with TRBD1. The V segment lost 3 bases and the J segment 6 bases; nucleotides outside the gene matches: 11. Looked up from germline, CDR1 is MNHEY and CDR2 is SMNVEV (reference sequence). The CDR3 is 16 residues long. Here the CDR3 DNA reads TGTGCCAGCAGTTTCCCCACCCTTACAGGGGCCAATGAGCAGTTCTTC. As protein: CASSFPTLTGANEQFF.

This chain connects TRBV7-2 to TRBJ2-2; D is perhaps TRBD1 (6 bases). Germline V gene lookup returns CDR1 SGHTA and CDR2 FQGNSA. Trimming pared 5 bases from V and 0 bases from J, leaving 10 bases between. The CDR3 has 15 residues. CDR3 residues: CASSPRTANTGELFF. CDR3 DNA: TGTGCCAGCAGCCCCCGGACAGCGAACACCGGGGAGCTGTTTTTT.

The chain couples TRBV3-1 (or the pseudogene TRBV3-2) to TRBJ1-1; D ambiguous. Deletions cut 1 base from V and 4 bases from J, with 10 bases between. Germline loops: CDR1 LGHDT, CDR2 YNNKEL (reference sequence). The CDR3 is 14 residues long. The CDR3 loop is CASSQGLLSTEAFF. CDR3 sequence (DNA): TGTGCCAGCAGCCAAGGGTTGTTGAGCACTGAAGCTTTCTTT.

The chain is built from TRBV28 and TRBJ1-1, with D possibly being TRBD1 (5 bases). Germline V gene sequence: CDR1 MDHEN, CDR2 SYDVKM. V lost 7 bases and J lost 10, with 16 bases in between. The CDR3 covers 12 residues. DNA for the CDR3: TGTGCCAGCACCCCCCACGGGGGGAGAGCTTTCTTT. This gives the protein CASTPHGGRAFF.

This chain connects TRBV5-1 to TRBJ2-5; TRBD2 is a possible D gene (5 bases). Germline V gene sequence: CDR1 SGHRS, CDR2 YFSETQ. This CDR3 spans 11 amino acids. V was shortened by 8 bases and J by 3 bases, with 8 bases between the two germline ends. DNA for the CDR3: TGCGCCAGTACGGGGAAAGAGACCCAGTACTTC. Protein sequence: CASTGKETQYF.